This is a list of T cell receptor beta chains from one sample in a study of molecular identifiers for immune sequencing clone quantification. Using its own MiXCR run on the PCR reads, TCRdb lists one record per CDR3 protein. The table lists some 320,000 distinct CDR3 sequences, roughly 24% of them singletons. Sequenced: naive CD8+ T cells from blood, with Jurkat cell RNA spiked in. The receptors here all came from a human donor in good health. Some libraries in this study had Jurkat cell RNA spiked in. The CDR3 runs from the conserved cysteine through the conserved F or W.

len: 16; j_gene: TRBJ2-7; v_gene: TRBV3-1; CDR3aa: CASSQGAAISSYEQYF
len: 15; j_gene: TRBJ2-2; v_gene: TRBV6-1; CDR3aa: CASSQNRGPTGELFF
len: 17; j_gene: TRBJ2-6; v_gene: TRBV6-1; CDR3aa: CASSEGQGAWGANVLTF
len: 12; j_gene: TRBJ2-5; v_gene: TRBV11-2; CDR3aa: CASSLGYETQYF
len: 15; j_gene: TRBJ1-1; v_gene: TRBV10-3; CDR3aa: CAISDADRVNTEAFF
len: 11; j_gene: TRBJ2-7; v_gene: TRBV20-1; CDR3aa: CSATFHYEQYF
len: 14; j_gene: TRBJ2-6; v_gene: TRBV30; CDR3aa: CAWTGYSGANVLTF
len: 15; j_gene: TRBJ1-5; v_gene: TRBV5-5; CDR3aa: CASSLDAMYGQPQHF
len: 13; j_gene: TRBJ2-7; v_gene: TRBV12-3/TRBV12-4; CDR3aa: CASRLSGSHEQYF
len: 14; j_gene: TRBJ2-7; v_gene: TRBV7-6; CDR3aa: CASSLTGSAHEQYF